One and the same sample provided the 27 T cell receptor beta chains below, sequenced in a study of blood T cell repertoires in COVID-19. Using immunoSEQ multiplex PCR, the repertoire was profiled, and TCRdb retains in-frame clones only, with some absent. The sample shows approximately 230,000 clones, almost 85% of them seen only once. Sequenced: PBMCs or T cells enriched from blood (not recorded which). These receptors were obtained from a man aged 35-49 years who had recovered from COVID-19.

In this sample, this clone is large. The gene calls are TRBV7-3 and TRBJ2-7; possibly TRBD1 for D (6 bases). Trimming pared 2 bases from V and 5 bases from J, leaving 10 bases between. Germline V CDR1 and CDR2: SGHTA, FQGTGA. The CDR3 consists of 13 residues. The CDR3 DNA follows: TGTGCCAGCAGCTTAGACAGGAGGCACGAGCAGTACTTC. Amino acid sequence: CASSLDRRHEQYF.

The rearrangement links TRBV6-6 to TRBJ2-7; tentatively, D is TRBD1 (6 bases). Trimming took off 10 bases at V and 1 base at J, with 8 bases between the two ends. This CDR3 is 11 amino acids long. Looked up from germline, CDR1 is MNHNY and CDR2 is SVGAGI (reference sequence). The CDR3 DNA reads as TGTGCCACAGGGGAATCCTACGAGCAGTACTTC. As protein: CATGESYEQYF.

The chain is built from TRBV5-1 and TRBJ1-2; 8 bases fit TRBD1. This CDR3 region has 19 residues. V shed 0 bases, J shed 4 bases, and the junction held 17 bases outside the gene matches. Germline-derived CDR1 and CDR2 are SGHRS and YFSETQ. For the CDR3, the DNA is TGCGCCAGCAGCTTGGCCCAGAGTGTAAGAACAGGGGGTGCCTATGGCTACACCTTC. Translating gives CASSLAQSVRTGGAYGYTF.

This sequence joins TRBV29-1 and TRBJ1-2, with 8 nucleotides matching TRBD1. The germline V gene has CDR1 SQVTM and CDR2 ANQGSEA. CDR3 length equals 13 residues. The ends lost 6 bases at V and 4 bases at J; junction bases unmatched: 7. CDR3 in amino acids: CSVGPDRVYGYTF. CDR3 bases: TGCAGCGTGGGACCGGACAGGGTCTATGGCTACACCTTC. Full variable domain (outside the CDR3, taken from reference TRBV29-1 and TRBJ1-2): SAVISQKPSRDICQRGTSLTIQCQVDSQVTMMFWYRQQPGQSLTLIATANQGSEATYESGFVIDKFPISRPNLTFSTLTVSNMSPEDSSIYLCSVGPDRVYGYTFGSGTRLTVV.

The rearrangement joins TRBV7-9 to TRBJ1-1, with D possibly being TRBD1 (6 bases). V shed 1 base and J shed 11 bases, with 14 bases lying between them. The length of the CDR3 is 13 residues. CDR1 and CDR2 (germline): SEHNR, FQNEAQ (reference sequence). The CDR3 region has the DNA TGTGCCAGCAGCTTAGTACAGGGCGTAGAGGCTTTCTTT. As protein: CASSLVQGVEAFF.

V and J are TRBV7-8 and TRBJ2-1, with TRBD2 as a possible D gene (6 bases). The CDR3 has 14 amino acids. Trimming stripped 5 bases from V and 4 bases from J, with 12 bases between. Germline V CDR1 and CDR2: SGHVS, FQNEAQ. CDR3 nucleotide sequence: TGTGCCAGCAGCGTGGGACTGGAGTACAATGAGCAGTTCTTC. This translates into CASSVGLEYNEQFF. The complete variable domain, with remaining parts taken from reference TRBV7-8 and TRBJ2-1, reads GAGVSQSPRYKVAKRGQDVALRCDPISGHVSLFWYQQALGQGPEFLTYFQNEAQLDKSGLPSDRFFAERPEGSVSTLKIQRTQQEDSAVYLCASSVGLEYNEQFFGPGTRLTVL.

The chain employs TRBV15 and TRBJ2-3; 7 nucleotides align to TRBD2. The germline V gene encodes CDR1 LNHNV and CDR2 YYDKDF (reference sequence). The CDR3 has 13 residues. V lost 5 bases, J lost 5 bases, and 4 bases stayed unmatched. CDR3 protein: CATSGRARDTQYF. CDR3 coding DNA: TGTGCCACCAGCGGGAGGGCCCGAGATACGCAGTATTTT.

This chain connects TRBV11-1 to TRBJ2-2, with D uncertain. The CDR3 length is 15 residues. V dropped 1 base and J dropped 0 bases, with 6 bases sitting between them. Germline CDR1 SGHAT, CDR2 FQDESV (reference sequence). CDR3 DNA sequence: TGTGCCAGCAGCTTAGGTCAGGCGAACACCGGGGAGCTGTTTTTT. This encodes CASSLGQANTGELFF.

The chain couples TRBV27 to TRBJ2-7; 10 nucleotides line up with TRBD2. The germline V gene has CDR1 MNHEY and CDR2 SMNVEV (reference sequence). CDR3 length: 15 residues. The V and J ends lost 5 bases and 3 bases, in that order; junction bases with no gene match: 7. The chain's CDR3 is CASSRLASGSYEQYF. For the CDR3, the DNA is TGTGCCAGCAGTCGTCTGGCTAGCGGGAGCTACGAGCAGTACTTC.

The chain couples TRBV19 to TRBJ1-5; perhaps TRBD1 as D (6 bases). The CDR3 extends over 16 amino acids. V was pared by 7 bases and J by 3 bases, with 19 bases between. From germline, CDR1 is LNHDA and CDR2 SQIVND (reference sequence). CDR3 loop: CASTGQGRVYNQPQHF. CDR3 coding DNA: TGTGCCAGTACTGGCCAGGGGCGGGTTTACAATCAGCCCCAGCATTTT.

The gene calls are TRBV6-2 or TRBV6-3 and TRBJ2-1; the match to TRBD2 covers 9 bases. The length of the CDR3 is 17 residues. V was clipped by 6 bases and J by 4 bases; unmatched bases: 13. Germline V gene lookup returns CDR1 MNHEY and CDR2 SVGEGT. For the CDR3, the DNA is TGTGCCAGCAGCTCTTCCCGGGTAGCGGGGGTTTACAATGAGCAGTTCTTC. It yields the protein CASSSSRVAGVYNEQFF.

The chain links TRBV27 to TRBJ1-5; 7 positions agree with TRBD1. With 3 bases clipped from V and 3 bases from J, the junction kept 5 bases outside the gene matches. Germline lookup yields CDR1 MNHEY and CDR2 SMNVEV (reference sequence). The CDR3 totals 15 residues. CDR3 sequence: CASSLHRGPNQPQHF. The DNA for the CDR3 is TGTGCCAGCAGTTTGCACAGGGGCCCCAATCAGCCCCAGCATTTT.

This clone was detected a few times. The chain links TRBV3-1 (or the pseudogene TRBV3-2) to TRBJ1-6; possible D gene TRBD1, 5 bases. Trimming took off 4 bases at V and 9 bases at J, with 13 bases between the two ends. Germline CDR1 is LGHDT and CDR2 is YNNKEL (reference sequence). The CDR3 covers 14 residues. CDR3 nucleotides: TGTGCCAGCAGCCCTCGGCAGGGCAGTTCACCCCTCCACTTT. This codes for CASSPRQGSSPLHF.

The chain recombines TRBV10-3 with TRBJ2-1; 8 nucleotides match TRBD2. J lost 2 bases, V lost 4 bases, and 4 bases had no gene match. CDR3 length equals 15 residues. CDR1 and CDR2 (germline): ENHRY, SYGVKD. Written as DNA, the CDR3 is TGTGCCATCAGTGGCACAGCGGGGGCCTACAATGAGCAGTTCTTC. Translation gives CAISGTAGAYNEQFF.

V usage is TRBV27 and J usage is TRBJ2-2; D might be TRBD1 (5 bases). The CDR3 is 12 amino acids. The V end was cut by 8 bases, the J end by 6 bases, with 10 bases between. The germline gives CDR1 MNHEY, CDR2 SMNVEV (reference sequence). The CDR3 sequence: CASGAPSGELFF. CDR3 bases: TGTGCCAGCGGGGCCCCCTCCGGGGAGCTGTTTTTT.

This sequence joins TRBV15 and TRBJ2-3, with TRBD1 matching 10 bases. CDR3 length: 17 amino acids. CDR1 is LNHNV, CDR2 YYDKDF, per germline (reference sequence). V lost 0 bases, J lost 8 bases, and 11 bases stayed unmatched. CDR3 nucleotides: TGTGCCACCAGCAGAGATCTAGGGACAGGGGCAGGGGGTACGCAGTATTTT. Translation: CATSRDLGTGAGGTQYF.

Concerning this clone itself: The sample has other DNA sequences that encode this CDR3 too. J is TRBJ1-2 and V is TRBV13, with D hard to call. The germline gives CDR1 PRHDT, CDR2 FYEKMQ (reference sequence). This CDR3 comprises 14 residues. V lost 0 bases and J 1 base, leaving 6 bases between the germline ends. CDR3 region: CASSLGRGNYGYTF. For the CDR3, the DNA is TGTGCCAGCAGCTTAGGGCGGGGTAACTATGGCTACACCTTC.

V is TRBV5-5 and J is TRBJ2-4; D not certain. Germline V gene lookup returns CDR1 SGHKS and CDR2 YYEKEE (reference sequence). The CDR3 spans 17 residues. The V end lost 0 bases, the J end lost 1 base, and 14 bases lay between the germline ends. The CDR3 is CASSLALYDLAKNIQYF. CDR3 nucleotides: TGTGCCAGCAGCTTGGCCCTGTATGACTTGGCCAAAAACATTCAGTACTTC.

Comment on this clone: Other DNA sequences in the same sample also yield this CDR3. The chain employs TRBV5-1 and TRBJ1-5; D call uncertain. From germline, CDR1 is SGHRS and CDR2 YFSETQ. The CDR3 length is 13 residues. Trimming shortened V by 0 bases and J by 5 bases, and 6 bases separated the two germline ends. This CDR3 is CASSLGRDQPQHF. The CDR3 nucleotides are TGCGCCAGCAGCTTGGGGAGGGATCAGCCCCAGCATTTT.

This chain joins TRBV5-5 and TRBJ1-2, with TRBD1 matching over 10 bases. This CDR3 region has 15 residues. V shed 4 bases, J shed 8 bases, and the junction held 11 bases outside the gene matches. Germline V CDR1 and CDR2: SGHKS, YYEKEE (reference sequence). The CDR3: CASSEGDRGSTGYTF. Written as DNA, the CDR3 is TGTGCCAGCAGCGAGGGGGACAGGGGTTCGACGGGCTACACCTTC.

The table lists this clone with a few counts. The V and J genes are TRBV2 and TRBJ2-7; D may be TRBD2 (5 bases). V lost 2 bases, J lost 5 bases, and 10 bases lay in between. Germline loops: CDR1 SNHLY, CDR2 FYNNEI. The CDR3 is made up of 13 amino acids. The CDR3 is CASSERLGNEQYF. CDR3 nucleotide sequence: TGTGCCAGCAGTGAACGTCTCGGGAACGAGCAGTACTTC.

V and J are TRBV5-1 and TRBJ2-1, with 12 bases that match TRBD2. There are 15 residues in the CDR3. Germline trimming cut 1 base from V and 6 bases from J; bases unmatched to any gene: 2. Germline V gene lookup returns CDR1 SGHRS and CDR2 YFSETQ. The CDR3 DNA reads TGCGCCAGCAGCTTGACTAGCGGGGGGCCCAATGAGCAGTTCTTC. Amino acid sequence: CASSLTSGGPNEQFF.

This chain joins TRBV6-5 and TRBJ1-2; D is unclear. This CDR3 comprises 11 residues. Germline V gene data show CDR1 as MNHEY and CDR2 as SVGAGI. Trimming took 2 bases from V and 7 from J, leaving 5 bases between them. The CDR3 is CASSYGGGYTF. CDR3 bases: TGTGCCAGCAGTTACGGAGGTGGCTACACCTTC.

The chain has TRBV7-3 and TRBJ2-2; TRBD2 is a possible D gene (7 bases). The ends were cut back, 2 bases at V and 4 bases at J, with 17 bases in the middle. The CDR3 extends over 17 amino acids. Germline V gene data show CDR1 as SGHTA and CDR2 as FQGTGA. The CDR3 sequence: CASSLQARGASTGELFF. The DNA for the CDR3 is TGTGCCAGCAGCTTACAGGCTCGGGGGGCCAGCACCGGGGAGCTGTTTTTT.

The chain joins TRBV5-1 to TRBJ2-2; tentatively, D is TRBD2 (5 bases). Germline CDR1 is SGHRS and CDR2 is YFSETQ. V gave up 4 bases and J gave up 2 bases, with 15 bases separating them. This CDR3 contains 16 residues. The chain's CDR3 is CASSPIRRANTGELFF. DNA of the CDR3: TGCGCCAGCAGCCCTATCCGGCGGGCCAACACCGGGGAGCTGTTTTTT.

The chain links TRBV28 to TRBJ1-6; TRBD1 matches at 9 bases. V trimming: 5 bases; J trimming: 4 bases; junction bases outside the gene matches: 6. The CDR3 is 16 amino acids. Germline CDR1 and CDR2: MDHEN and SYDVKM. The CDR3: CASSGGTGTYNSPLHF. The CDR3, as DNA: TGTGCCAGCAGTGGTGGGACAGGGACATATAATTCACCCCTCCACTTT. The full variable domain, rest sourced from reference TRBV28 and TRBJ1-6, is DVKVTQSSRYLVKRTGEKVFLECVQDMDHENMFWYRQDPGLGLRLIYFSYDVKMKEKGDIPEGYSVSREKKERFSLILESASTNQTSMYLCASSGGTGTYNSPLHFGNGTRLTVT.

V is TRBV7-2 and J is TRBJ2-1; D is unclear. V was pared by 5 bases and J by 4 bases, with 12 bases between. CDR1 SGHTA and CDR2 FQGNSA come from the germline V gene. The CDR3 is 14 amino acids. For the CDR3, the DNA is TGTGCCAGCAGCCTCAGTACCCAGTACAATGAGCAGTTCTTC. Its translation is CASSLSTQYNEQFF.